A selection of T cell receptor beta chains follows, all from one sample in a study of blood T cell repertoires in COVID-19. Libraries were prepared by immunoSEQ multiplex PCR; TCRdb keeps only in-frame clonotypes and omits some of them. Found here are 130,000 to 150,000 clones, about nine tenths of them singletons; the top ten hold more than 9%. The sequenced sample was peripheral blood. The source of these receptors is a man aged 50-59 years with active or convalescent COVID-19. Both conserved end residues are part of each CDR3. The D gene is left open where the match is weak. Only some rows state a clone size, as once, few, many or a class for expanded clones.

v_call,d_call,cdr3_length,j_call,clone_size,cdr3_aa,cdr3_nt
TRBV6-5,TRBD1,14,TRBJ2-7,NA,CASSQPGQGDEQYF,TGTGCCAGCAGTCAACCGGGACAGGGGGACGAGCAGTACTTC
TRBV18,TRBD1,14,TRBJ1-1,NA,CASSSGTENTEAFF,TGTGCCAGCTCATCCGGGACAGAGAACACTGAAGCTTTCTTT
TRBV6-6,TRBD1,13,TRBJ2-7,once,CASKQGAIYEQYF,TGTGCCAGCAAGCAGGGGGCGATTTACGAGCAGTACTTC
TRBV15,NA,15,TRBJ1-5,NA,CATAPHPNSNQPQHF,TGTGCCACCGCTCCGCACCCTAATAGCAATCAGCCCCAGCATTTT
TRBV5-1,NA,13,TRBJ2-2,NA,CASSLAGGRELFF,TGCGCCAGCAGCTTGGCGGGGGGCCGGGAGCTGTTTTTT
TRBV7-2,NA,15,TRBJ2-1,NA,CASSIEVGGYNEQFF,TGTGCCAGCAGCATAGAGGTCGGGGGTTACAATGAGCAGTTCTTC
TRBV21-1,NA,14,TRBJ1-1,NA,CASAKGISNTEAFF,TGTGCCAGCGCCAAGGGGATTTCGAACACTGAAGCTTTCTTT
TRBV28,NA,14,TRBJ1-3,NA,CASSLQGGGNTIYF,TGTGCCAGCAGTTTACAGGGTGGCGGAAACACCATATATTTT
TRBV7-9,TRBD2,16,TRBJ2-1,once,CASSLLTSGSYNEQFF,TGTGCCAGCAGCTTGTTGACTAGCGGGAGCTACAATGAGCAGTTCTTC
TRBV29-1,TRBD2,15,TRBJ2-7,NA,CSAAAVGGGPGEQYF,TGCAGCGCCGCCGCGGTGGGGGGAGGGCCGGGCGAGCAGTACTTC
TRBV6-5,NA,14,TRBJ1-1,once,CASSLGHSNTEAFF,TGTGCCAGCAGTTTGGGACATTCGAACACTGAAGCTTTCTTT
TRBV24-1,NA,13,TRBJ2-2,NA,CATTGVGTGELFF,TGTGCCACAACGGGGGTAGGCACCGGGGAGCTGTTTTTT
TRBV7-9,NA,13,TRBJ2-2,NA,CASSLTVGGELFF,TGTGCCAGCAGCTTAACGGTCGGCGGGGAGCTGTTTTTT
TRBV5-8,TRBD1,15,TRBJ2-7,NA,CASREPGQGGPEQYF,TGTGCCAGCAGGGAACCGGGACAGGGAGGCCCCGAGCAGTACTTC
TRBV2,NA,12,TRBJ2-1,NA,CASSEARLLQFF,TGTGCCAGCAGCGAAGCTAGACTTTTGCAGTTCTTC
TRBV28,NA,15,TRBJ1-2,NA,CASSLSGGQVYGYTF,TGTGCCAGCAGTTTATCGGGGGGGCAGGTCTATGGCTACACCTTC
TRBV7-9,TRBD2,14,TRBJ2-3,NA,CASSSKGGTDTQYF,TGTGCCAGCAGCTCGAAGGGAGGGACAGATACGCAGTATTTT
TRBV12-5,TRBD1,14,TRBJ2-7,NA,CASGNRGQSYEQYF,TGTGCTAGTGGCAACAGGGGGCAATCCTACGAGCAGTACTTC
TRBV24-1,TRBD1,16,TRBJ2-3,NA,CATSDLGDRGTDTQYF,TGTGCCACCAGTGATTTAGGCGACAGGGGCACAGATACGCAGTATTTT
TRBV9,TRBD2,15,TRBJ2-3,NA,CASSVGQGGSDTQYF,TGTGCCAGCAGCGTAGGGCAGGGAGGGTCAGATACGCAGTATTTT
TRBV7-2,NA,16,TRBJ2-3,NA,CASSLAGGGAGDTQYF,TGTGCCAGCAGCTTAGCTGGAGGGGGCGCCGGAGATACGCAGTATTTT
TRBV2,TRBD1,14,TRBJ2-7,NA,CASSAGDRGDEQYF,TGTGCCAGCAGTGCCGGGGACAGGGGGGACGAGCAGTACTTC
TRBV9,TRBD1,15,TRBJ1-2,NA,CASSVDGSPGGGYTF,TGTGCCAGCAGCGTAGACGGGTCCCCAGGGGGTGGCTACACCTTC
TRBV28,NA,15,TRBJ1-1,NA,CASTPRGGGNTEAFF,TGTGCCAGCACCCCCCGGGGGGGCGGGAACACTGAAGCTTTCTTT
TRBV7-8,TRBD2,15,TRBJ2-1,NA,CASRGTSGNYNEQFF,TGTGCCAGCAGAGGGACTAGCGGAAACTACAATGAGCAGTTCTTC
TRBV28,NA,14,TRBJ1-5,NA,CASSRQLLNQPQHF,TGTGCCAGCAGCCGACAGCTCCTCAATCAGCCCCAGCATTTT
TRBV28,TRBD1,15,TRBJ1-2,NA,CASSTRQGRNYGYTF,TGTGCCAGCAGTACCCGACAGGGTCGAAACTATGGCTACACCTTC
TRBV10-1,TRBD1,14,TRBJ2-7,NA,CASSERGTGSEQYF,TGCGCCAGCAGTGAGCGCGGGACAGGGAGCGAGCAGTACTTC